A single sample gave rise to the 16 T cell receptor beta chains below, sequenced in a study of OX40 agonist ivuxolimab in advanced cancers. Repertoires were generated with immunoSEQ multiplex PCR, while TCRdb's copy carries only in-frame clones and drops some. The table has over 55,000 clones, more than 85% seen once. Material: CD4+ or CD8+ T cells sorted from blood, obtained in a trial of the OX40 agonist ivuxolimab. Source of these receptors: an adult with an advanced solid tumor such as melanoma, head and neck, liver or kidney cancer.

This clone was seen once. The chain employs TRBV7-9 and TRBJ1-1; D call uncertain. Trimming removed 2 bases from V and 3 bases from J, with 10 bases in between. Per germline, CDR1 SEHNR and CDR2 FQNEAQ (reference sequence). The CDR3 sequence is 14 residues long. The DNA of the CDR3 is TGTGCCAGCAGCTTAAGGGAGGAGGACACTGAAGCTTTCTTT. Translating it yields CASSLREEDTEAFF.

The chain links TRBV13 to TRBJ1-2, with D possibly being TRBD1 (5 bases). Germline CDR1 is PRHDT and CDR2 is FYEKMQ (reference sequence). The CDR3 has 16 residues. V lost 0 bases and J lost 4, with 15 bases in between. The CDR3 loop is CASSLGLGAGGYGYTF. The CDR3 DNA reads TGTGCCAGCAGCTTAGGGCTCGGGGCCGGTGGCTATGGCTACACCTTC.

This chain uses TRBV4-1 with TRBJ1-4; TRBD1 aligns across 9 bases. This CDR3 comprises 15 residues. Germline trimming cut 1 base from V and 11 bases from J; bases unmatched to any gene: 8. CDR1 is MGHRA and CDR2 is YSYEKL in the germline V gene. The CDR3 region is CASSQVWGQGAKLFF. CDR3 in DNA: TGCGCCAGCAGCCAAGTCTGGGGACAGGGTGCGAAACTGTTTTTT.

The chain joins TRBV27 to TRBJ2-2, with no clear D. The V and J ends lost 1 base and 1 base respectively, with 7 bases between them. CDR1 MNHEY and CDR2 SMNVEV come from the germline V gene (reference sequence). The CDR3 covers 15 residues. The CDR3 nucleotides read TGTGCCAGCAGTTTATGGCAGCGGAACACCGGGGAGCTGTTTTTT. Its protein is CASSLWQRNTGELFF.

The chain has TRBV11-3 and TRBJ2-2; the D call may be TRBD1 or TRBD2 (5 bases each). The CDR3 loop spans 13 amino acids. Germline values: CDR1 SGHNT, CDR2 YENEEA. Trimming pared 1 base from V and 6 bases from J, leaving 6 bases between. The CDR3 loop reads CASSLGGAGELFF. The CDR3 DNA follows: TGTGCCAGCAGCTTAGGAGGGGCCGGGGAGCTGTTTTTT.

V gene TRBV11-2 combines with J gene TRBJ2-5; D unresolved. V gave up 3 bases and J gave up 1 base, with 12 bases separating them. Germline CDR1 reads SGHAT; CDR2 reads FQNNGV. The CDR3 extends over 15 amino acids. The CDR3 loop reads CASSFRGQAQETQYF. CDR3 DNA sequence: TGTGCCAGCAGCTTCCGTGGGCAGGCCCAAGAGACCCAGTACTTC.

The gene calls are TRBV25-1 and TRBJ2-3; 8 bases agree with TRBD2. Germline V gene lookup returns CDR1 MGHDK and CDR2 SYGVNS. V lost 5 bases and J lost 4; bases outside the gene matches: 8. The CDR3 is 15 amino acids. CDR3 protein: CASSPSGSLPDTQYF. CDR3 in DNA: TGTGCCAGCAGTCCAAGCGGGAGTCTCCCAGATACGCAGTATTTT.

The CDR3 loop is CASSQSNPPTGYGYTF. CDR3 DNA sequence: TGCGCCAGCAGTCAATCCAACCCGCCGACAGGGTATGGCTACACCTTC. The V call is TRBV23-1, the J call TRBJ1-2; 7 bases align to TRBD1. TRBV23-1 is an ORF for which the function is uncertain. CDR3 size: 16 residues. The V gene end was trimmed by 0 bases and the J gene end by 5 bases; junction bases not matched to a gene: 9.

This chain links TRBV4-2 with TRBJ1-1; D is unresolved. The ends were cut back, 4 bases at V and 4 bases at J, with 10 bases in the middle. Per the germline V gene, CDR1 is LGHNA and CDR2 is YNFKEQ. The CDR3 is made up of 13 amino acids. The CDR3 sequence: CASSPPRGTEAFF. The CDR3 DNA reads TGTGCCAGCAGCCCGCCTCGTGGCACTGAAGCTTTCTTT.

The J gene is TRBJ2-5, the V gene TRBV7-2; 9 positions match TRBD2. This CDR3 is built from 17 residues. V dropped 3 bases and J dropped 2; count of bases not matched to a gene: 10. CDR1 is SGHTA, CDR2 FQGNSA, per germline. For the CDR3, the DNA is TGTGCCAGCAGCTTCTTAGCGGGAGCTTGGGTACAAGAGACCCAGTACTTC. It encodes CASSFLAGAWVQETQYF.

V is TRBV4-1 and J is TRBJ1-4; 9 nucleotides match TRBD1. This CDR3 contains 15 residues. Germline loops: CDR1 MGHRA, CDR2 YSYEKL. The V gene end was trimmed by 1 base and the J gene end by 5 bases; junction bases not matched to a gene: 2. The CDR3, as DNA: TGCGCCAGCAGCCAAGTTGGGACAGGGAATGAAAAACTGTTTTTT. Its protein is CASSQVGTGNEKLFF.

The chain combines TRBV11-2 with TRBJ1-1; D possibly corresponds to TRBD1 (5 bases). The CDR3 spans 15 residues. V shed 5 bases and J shed 4 bases, with 17 bases lying between them. CDR1 and CDR2 from the germline V gene are SGHAT and FQNNGV. The CDR3 protein is CASSRPGTPATEAFF. In DNA form, the CDR3 reads TGTGCCAGCAGCCGACCGGGGACCCCGGCCACTGAAGCTTTCTTT.

The V and J genes are TRBV28 and TRBJ2-7; D is possibly TRBD1 (7 bases). Germline V gene lookup returns CDR1 MDHEN and CDR2 SYDVKM. The CDR3 has 15 residues. With 6 bases removed from V and 7 bases from J, the gap between germline ends came to 22 bases. The CDR3 nucleotides read TGTGCCAGCAGAATGTCCAGGGGGGATGGTAGGGAGCAGTACTTC. It encodes CASRMSRGDGREQYF.

The CDR3 DNA sequence: TGTGCCAGCTCACCGGGGGGCTATGGCTACACCTTC. Protein sequence: CASSPGGYGYTF. V usage is TRBV18 and J usage is TRBJ1-2, with D perhaps TRBD1 (5 bases). This CDR3 is built from 12 residues. Trimming pared 3 bases from V and 4 bases from J, leaving 6 bases between. Germline V gene data show CDR1 as KGHSH and CDR2 as LQKENI.

The chain recombines TRBV6-5 with TRBJ2-7; possibly TRBD2 for D (6 bases). The germline CDR1 and CDR2 sequences are MNHEY and SVGAGI. This CDR3 spans 14 amino acids. The ends were cut back, 4 bases at V and 0 bases at J, with 10 bases in the middle. CDR3 in amino acids: CASSFGDFSYEQYF. The DNA for the CDR3 is TGTGCCAGCAGTTTTGGGGACTTCTCCTACGAGCAGTACTTC.

The V and J genes are TRBV28 and TRBJ1-2; the D is unclear. V lost 10 bases and J lost 6, with 18 bases in between. Germline-derived CDR1 and CDR2 are MDHEN and SYDVKM. CDR3 length: 13 amino acids. The CDR3 region is CAIRPPMENGYTF. The CDR3 region has the DNA TGTGCCATCAGGCCCCCTATGGAGAATGGCTACACCTTC.